Below are 11 T cell receptor beta chains sequenced from a single sample in a study of T cells in localized non-small cell lung cancer. The data were produced by immunoSEQ multiplex PCR, yet TCRdb's version contains in-frame clones alone and is incomplete. The sample includes approximately 83,000 clones, 88% of them seen just once. The material was peripheral blood, obtained before any cancer treatment. These receptors all come from a woman aged 35-75 years with stage I squamous cell lung carcinoma.

V usage is TRBV5-1 and J usage is TRBJ2-2; no reliable D call. Trimming took 0 bases from V and 2 from J, leaving 2 bases between them. This CDR3 comprises 13 residues. Germline CDR1 reads SGHRS; CDR2 reads YFSETQ. This chain's CDR3 is CASSLANTGELFF. The DNA for the CDR3 is TGCGCCAGCAGCTTGGCCAACACCGGGGAGCTGTTTTTT.

A remark on this clone: The identical CDR3 is also encoded by other nucleotide sequences in the sample. The rearrangement links TRBV30 to TRBJ2-7, with D maybe TRBD2 (7 bases). Germline V lookup: CDR1 GTSNPN, CDR2 SVGIG (reference sequence). The V and J ends lost 0 bases and 4 bases respectively, with 25 bases between them. This CDR3 comprises 18 residues. CDR3 DNA: TGTGCCTGGAGTGTAGGGGGGGGGCGGGGACGGTCCCTGTACGAGCAGTACTTC. This encodes CAWSVGGGRGRSLYEQYF. The variable domain in full, with the rest retrieved from reference TRBV30 and TRBJ2-7, is SQTIHQWPATLVQPVGSPLSLECTVEGTSNPNLYWYRQAAGRGLQLLFYSVGIGQISSEVPQNLSASRPQDRQFILSSKKLLLSDSGFYLCAWSVGGGRGRSLYEQYFGPGTRLTVT.

The V gene is TRBV13, the J gene TRBJ2-5; D call uncertain. Per germline, CDR1 PRHDT and CDR2 FYEKMQ (reference sequence). With 8 bases removed from V and 4 bases from J, the gap between germline ends came to 17 bases. The CDR3 loop spans 14 amino acids. The CDR3 sequence is CASGSGLSSETQYF. In DNA form, the CDR3 reads TGTGCCAGCGGATCAGGCCTTAGTTCAGAGACCCAGTACTTC.

The V and J genes are TRBV6-6 and TRBJ1-5, with TRBD1 as a possible D gene (6 bases). Trimming shortened V by 7 bases and J by 4 bases, and 17 bases separated the two germline ends. There are 15 residues in the CDR3. Germline lookup yields CDR1 MNHNY and CDR2 SVGAGI (reference sequence). The CDR3 sequence is CASNQDSNKNQPQHF. In nucleotides, the CDR3 is TGTGCCAGCAATCAGGACAGTAATAAGAATCAGCCCCAGCATTTT.

The chain recombines TRBV23-1 with TRBJ1-1; possibly TRBD1 for D (5 bases). TRBV23-1 is marked as an open reading frame, function uncertain. V was pared by 10 bases and J by 1 base, with 19 bases between. This CDR3 is 15 amino acids long. The CDR3 bases are TGCGCCACCCGTCCCGGGGCCGACGGGAACACTGAAGCTTTCTTT. Translation gives CATRPGADGNTEAFF.

The chain has TRBV5-6 and TRBJ1-1; TRBD1 aligns across 8 bases. This CDR3 has 14 residues. J lost 4 bases, V lost 5 bases, and 7 bases had no gene match. Germline V CDR1 and CDR2: SGHDT, YYEEEE. CDR3 bases: TGTGCCAGCAGAACTCAGGGGGCAAGCACTGAAGCTTTCTTT. It translates to CASRTQGASTEAFF. Full variable domain (remainder filled in from reference TRBV5-6 and TRBJ1-1): DAGVTQSPTHLIKTRGQQVTLRCSPKSGHDTVSWYQQALGQGPQFIFQYYEEEERQRGNFPDRFSGHQFPNYSSELNVNALLLGDSALYLCASRTQGASTEAFFGQGTRLTVV.

The chain couples TRBV2 to TRBJ2-3; D unclear. The V end was cut by 1 base, the J end by 7 bases, with 9 bases between. The CDR3 consists of 13 residues. Germline values: CDR1 SNHLY, CDR2 FYNNEI. This chain's CDR3 is CASSEGGRNTQYF. Written as DNA, the CDR3 is TGTGCCAGCAGTGAAGGGGGTCGGAATACGCAGTATTTT.

This chain links TRBV6-1 with TRBJ2-3, with D uncertain. The length of the CDR3 is 15 residues. The germline V gene encodes CDR1 MNHNS and CDR2 SASEGT. Trimming took 1 base from V and 6 from J, leaving 14 bases between them. The CDR3, as DNA: TGTGCCAGCAGTGAAGGGCCCGTCCACGGGGATACGCAGTATTTT. This encodes CASSEGPVHGDTQYF.

The rearrangement links TRBV7-8 to TRBJ1-1, with 7 bases fitting TRBD1. This CDR3 region has 16 residues. From germline, CDR1 is SGHVS and CDR2 FQNEAQ. V lost 1 base and J lost 1; bases outside the gene matches: 6. The CDR3 here is CASSLDPAGGNTEAFF. The CDR3 DNA sequence: TGTGCCAGCAGCTTAGATCCAGCAGGGGGGAACACTGAAGCTTTCTTT.

This clone was seen only once. The rearrangement links TRBV4-2 to TRBJ1-1; unclear D gene. Trimming shortened V by 0 bases and J by 1 base, and 3 bases separated the two germline ends. Germline values: CDR1 LGHNA, CDR2 YNFKEQ. This CDR3 is 13 amino acids long. CDR3 DNA sequence: TGTGCCAGCAGCCAAGAACGGAACACTGAAGCTTTCTTT. Its protein product is CASSQERNTEAFF.

The rearrangement joins TRBV9 to TRBJ2-7; D is possibly TRBD1 (6 bases). V was clipped by 3 bases and J by 2 bases, with 15 bases between them. Germline lookup yields CDR1 SGDLS and CDR2 YYNGEE. The CDR3 is 15 residues long. CDR3 protein: CASSANDRSTYEQYF. CDR3 in DNA: TGTGCCAGCAGCGCGAACGACAGGTCCACCTACGAGCAGTACTTC.